The TCR beta chain under discussion was sequenced for a study of blood T cell repertoires in COVID-19. Background on the study: Samples came from the United States, Italy and Spain, spanning acute and convalescent COVID-19.

As originally analysed: Amplification of reference gene primers provided the estimated nucleated cell counts. Libraries were prepared by immunoSEQ multiplex PCR; TCRdb keeps only in-frame clonotypes and omits some of them. Clone size and the V and J calls come from that table; the DNA yielded D and trimming. The table has 25,000 or so clones, under 90% seen once. CDR3 size: 12 residues. V was clipped by 1 base and J by 6 bases, with 6 bases between them. Germline CDR1 reads GTSNPN; CDR2 reads SVGIG (reference sequence). The source material was peripheral blood. The TCR originated in a woman over 75 with acute or convalescent COVID-19. The V gene is TRBV30, the J gene TRBJ2-2; no definite D call. This CDR3 reads CAWSDVAGELFF. CDR3 DNA: TGTGCCTGGAGTGATGTAGCCGGGGAGCTGTTTTTT.